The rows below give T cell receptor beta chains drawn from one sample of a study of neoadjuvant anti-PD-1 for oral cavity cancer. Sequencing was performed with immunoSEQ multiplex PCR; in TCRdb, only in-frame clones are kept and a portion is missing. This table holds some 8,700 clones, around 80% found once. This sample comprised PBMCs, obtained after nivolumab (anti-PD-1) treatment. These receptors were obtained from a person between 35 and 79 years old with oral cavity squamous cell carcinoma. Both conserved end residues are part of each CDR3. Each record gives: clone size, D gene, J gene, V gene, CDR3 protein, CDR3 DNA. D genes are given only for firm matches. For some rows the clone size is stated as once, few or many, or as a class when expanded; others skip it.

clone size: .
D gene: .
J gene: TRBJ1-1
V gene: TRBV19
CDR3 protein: CASRMGAGANTEAFF
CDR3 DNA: TGTGCCAGTAGAATGGGAGCTGGGGCGAACACTGAAGCTTTCTTT

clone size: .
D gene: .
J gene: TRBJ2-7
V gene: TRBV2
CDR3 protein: CASRTAQVEQYF
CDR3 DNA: TGTGCCAGCAGGACAGCGCAGGTCGAGCAGTACTTC

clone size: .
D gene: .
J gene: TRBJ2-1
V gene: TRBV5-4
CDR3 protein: CASSLEVGASYNEQFF
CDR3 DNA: TGTGCCAGCAGCTTGGAAGTGGGAGCCTCCTACAATGAGCAGTTCTTC

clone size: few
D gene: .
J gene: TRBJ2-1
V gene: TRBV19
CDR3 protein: CASKSVRGESYEQFF
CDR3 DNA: TGTGCCAGTAAATCGGTGAGGGGGGAATCGTATGAGCAGTTCTTC

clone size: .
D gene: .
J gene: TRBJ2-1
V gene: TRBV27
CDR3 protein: CASSLGVDSYNEQFF
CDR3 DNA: TGTGCCAGCAGTCTGGGTGTAGACTCCTACAATGAGCAGTTCTTC

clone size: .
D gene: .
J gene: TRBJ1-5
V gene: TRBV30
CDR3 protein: CAWSVLDGQPQHF
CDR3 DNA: TGTGCCTGGAGTGTACTGGACGGTCAGCCCCAGCATTTT

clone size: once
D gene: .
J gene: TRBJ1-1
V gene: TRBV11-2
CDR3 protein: CASSLENLGAFF
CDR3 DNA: TGTGCCAGCAGCTTAGAGAATTTGGGGGCTTTCTTT

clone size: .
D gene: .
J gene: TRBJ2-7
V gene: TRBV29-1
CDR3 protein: CSVEGSGLEQYF
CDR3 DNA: TGCAGCGTTGAAGGGAGTGGGCTCGAGCAGTACTTC

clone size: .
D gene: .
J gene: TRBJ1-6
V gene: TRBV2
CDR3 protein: CASSEDWGNSPLHF
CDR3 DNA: TGTGCCAGCAGTGAAGACTGGGGTAATTCACCCCTCCACTTT

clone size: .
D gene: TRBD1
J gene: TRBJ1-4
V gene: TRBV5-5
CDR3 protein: CASSTGGGEKLFF
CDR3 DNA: TGTGCCAGCAGCACAGGGGGCGGAGAAAAACTGTTTTTT

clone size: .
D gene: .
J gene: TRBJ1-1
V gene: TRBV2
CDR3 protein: CASSVAGKGTEAFF
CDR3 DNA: TGTGCCAGCAGTGTAGCAGGGAAGGGCACTGAAGCTTTCTTT

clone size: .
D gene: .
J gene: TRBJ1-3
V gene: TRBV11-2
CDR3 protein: CASSHNSGNTIYF
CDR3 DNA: TGTGCCAGCAGTCACAACTCTGGAAACACCATATATTTT